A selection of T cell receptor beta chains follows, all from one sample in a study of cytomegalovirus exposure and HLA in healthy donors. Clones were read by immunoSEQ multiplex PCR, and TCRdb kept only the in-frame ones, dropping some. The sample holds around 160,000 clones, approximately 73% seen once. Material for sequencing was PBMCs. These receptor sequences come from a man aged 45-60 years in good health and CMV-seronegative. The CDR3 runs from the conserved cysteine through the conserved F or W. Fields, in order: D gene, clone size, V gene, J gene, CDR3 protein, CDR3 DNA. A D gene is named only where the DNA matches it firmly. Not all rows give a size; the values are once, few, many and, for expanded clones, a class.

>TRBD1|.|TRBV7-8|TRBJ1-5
CASSSRQGASITQPQHF
TGTGCCAGCAGCTCGCGACAGGGGGCTTCAATCACTCAGCCCCAGCATTTT
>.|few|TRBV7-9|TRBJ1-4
CASTRTETTNEKLFF
TGTGCCAGCACTAGGACAGAAACAACTAATGAAAAACTGTTTTTT
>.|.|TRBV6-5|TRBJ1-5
CASRPGPSNQPQHF
TGTGCCAGCAGGCCGGGTCCTAGCAATCAGCCCCAGCATTTT
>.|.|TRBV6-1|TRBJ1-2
CASPRLSTGHYGYTF
TGTGCCAGTCCTCGCCTGTCCACAGGGCACTATGGCTACACCTTC
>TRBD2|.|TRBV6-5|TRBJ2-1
CASSAPSGGGNEQFF
TGTGCCAGCAGTGCCCCTAGCGGGGGTGGGAATGAGCAGTTCTTC
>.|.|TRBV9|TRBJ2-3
CASSVVSSDTQYF
TGTGCCAGCAGCGTAGTTAGCTCAGATACGCAGTATTTT
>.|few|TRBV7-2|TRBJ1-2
CASSVGPSNYGYTF
TGTGCCAGCAGCGTGGGGCCGTCGAACTATGGCTACACCTTC
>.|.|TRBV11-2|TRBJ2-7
CASSFSGGGSHEQYF
TGTGCCAGCAGCTTTTCTGGGGGCGGAAGCCACGAGCAGTACTTC
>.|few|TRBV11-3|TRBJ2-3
CASSEGQLNTQYF
TGTGCCAGCAGCGAAGGCCAACTAAATACGCAGTATTTT
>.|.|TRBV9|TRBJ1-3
CASSSRQHLSGNTIYF
TGTGCCAGCAGCTCTCGACAGCACCTCTCTGGAAACACCATATATTTT
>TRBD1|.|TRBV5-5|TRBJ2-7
CASSLTGGTYEQYF
TGTGCCAGCAGCCTGACAGGGGGGACATACGAGCAGTACTTC
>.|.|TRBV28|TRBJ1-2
CASSRQGWNYGYTF
TGTGCCAGCAGTCGGCAGGGGTGGAACTATGGCTACACCTTC
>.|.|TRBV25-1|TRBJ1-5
CASSDRGSQPQHF
TGTGCCAGCAGTGACAGGGGAAGTCAGCCCCAGCATTTT
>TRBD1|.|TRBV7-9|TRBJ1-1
CASSSGQLNTEAFF
TGTGCCAGCAGCTCGGGACAGCTAAACACTGAAGCTTTCTTT
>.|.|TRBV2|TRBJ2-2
CASSERGLTGELFF
TGTGCCAGCAGTGAGCGGGGGCTCACCGGGGAGCTGTTTTTT
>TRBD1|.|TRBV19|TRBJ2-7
CASSIGQGSYEQYF
TGTGCCAGTAGTATAGGACAGGGGAGCTACGAGCAGTACTTC
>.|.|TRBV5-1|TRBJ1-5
CASSLAQNQPQHF
TGCGCCAGCAGCTTGGCACAGAATCAGCCCCAGCATTTT
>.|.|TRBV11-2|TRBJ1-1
CASSLVPLGGTEAFF
TGTGCCAGCAGCTTAGTGCCCTTAGGGGGCACTGAAGCTTTCTTT
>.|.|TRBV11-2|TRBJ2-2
CASRSQRALGTGELFF
TGTGCCAGCAGATCCCAGCGGGCCCTCGGGACCGGGGAGCTGTTTTTT
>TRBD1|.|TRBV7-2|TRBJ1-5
CASSLVGDRRQPQHF
TGTGCCAGCAGCTTAGTTGGGGACAGAAGGCAGCCCCAGCATTTT
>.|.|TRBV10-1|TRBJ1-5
CASRDYSKTTNSNQPQHF
TGCGCCAGCAGAGATTACTCCAAGACAACAAATAGCAATCAGCCCCAGCATTTT
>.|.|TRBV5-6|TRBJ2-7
CASSSIGTGRTYEQYF
TGTGCCAGCAGCTCTATAGGTACAGGCCGAACCTACGAGCAGTACTTC
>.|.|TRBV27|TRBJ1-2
CASSSNSWGGYTF
TGTGCCAGCAGTTCAAACTCGTGGGGCGGCTACACCTTC
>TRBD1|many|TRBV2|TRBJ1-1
CASSEWGDREAFF
TGTGCCAGCAGTGAATGGGGGGACAGGGAAGCTTTCTTT
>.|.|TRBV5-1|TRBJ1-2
CASTEGYSEGYTF
TGCGCCAGCACTGAGGGCTATAGTGAAGGCTACACCTTC
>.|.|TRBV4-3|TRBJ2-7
CASSQGGSFTSYEQYF
TGCGCCAGCAGCCAAGGCGGCAGCTTCACCTCCTACGAGCAGTACTTC
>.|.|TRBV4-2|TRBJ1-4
CASSQVKGQSNEKLFF
TGTGCCAGCAGCCAAGTTAAAGGACAGTCTAATGAAAAACTGTTTTTT
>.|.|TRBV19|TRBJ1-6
CASTGETLTPLHF
TGTGCCAGTACCGGAGAGACTCTTACACCCCTCCACTTT
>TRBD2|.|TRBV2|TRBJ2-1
CASSETSGGVSEQFF
TGTGCCAGCAGTGAGACTAGCGGGGGGGTTAGTGAGCAGTTCTTC
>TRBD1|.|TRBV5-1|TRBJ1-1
CASSPGQGWRRTEAFF
TGCGCCAGCAGCCCCGGACAGGGTTGGCGTAGGACTGAAGCTTTCTTT
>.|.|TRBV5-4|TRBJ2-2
CASSSGWAMNTGELFF
TGTGCCAGCAGTTCCGGTTGGGCCATGAACACCGGGGAGCTGTTTTTT
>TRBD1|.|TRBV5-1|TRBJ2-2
CASSLAGQGNTGELFF
TGCGCCAGCAGCTTGGCCGGACAGGGAAACACCGGGGAGCTGTTTTTT
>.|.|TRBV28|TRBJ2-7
CASTGTKYEQYF
TGTGCCAGCACCGGGACAAAGTACGAGCAGTACTTC
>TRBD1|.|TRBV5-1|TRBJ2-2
CASSLGDRDPGELFF
TGCGCCAGCAGCTTGGGGGACAGGGACCCCGGGGAGCTGTTTTTT
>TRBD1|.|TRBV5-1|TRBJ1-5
CASSLTGEESQPQHF
TGCGCCAGCAGCTTGACAGGGGAGGAAAGTCAGCCCCAGCATTTT
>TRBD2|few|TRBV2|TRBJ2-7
CASTPGGGSYEQYF
TGTGCCAGCACTCCCGGGGGGGGATCCTACGAGCAGTACTTC
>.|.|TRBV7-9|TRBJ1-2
CASSLNNAGYGYTF
TGTGCCAGCAGCTTAAACAACGCAGGTTATGGCTACACCTTC
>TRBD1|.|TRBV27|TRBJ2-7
CATASTGITYEQYF
TGTGCCACCGCTTCGACAGGGATCACCTACGAGCAGTACTTC
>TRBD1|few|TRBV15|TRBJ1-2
CATSRDKGARNGYTF
TGTGCCACCAGCAGAGATAAGGGGGCGCGGAATGGCTACACCTTC
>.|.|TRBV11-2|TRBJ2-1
CASSFGQNNEQFF
TGTGCCAGCAGCTTCGGTCAAAACAATGAGCAGTTCTTC
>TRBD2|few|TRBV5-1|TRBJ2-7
CASSPLAGGPDEQYF
TGCGCCAGCAGCCCACTAGCGGGGGGGCCTGACGAGCAGTACTTC
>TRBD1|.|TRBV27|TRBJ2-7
CASSLSLQGAKYEQYF
TGTGCCAGCAGTTTATCTCTGCAGGGGGCAAAGTACGAGCAGTACTTC